Ten or more counts support the clone carrying this TCR beta chain. Its specificity is not known. These data are taken from a study of CD8 T cells in ankylosing spondylitis. Libraries for TCR beta were made by quantitative 5'-RACE with molecular barcodes. TCRdb ran MiXCR on the 5' RACE reads and lists one entry per CDR3 protein. The data hold approximately 130,000 distinct CDR3 sequences, with around 9.7% observed a single time. Looked up from germline, CDR1 is SGHRS and CDR2 is YFSETQ. J lost 9 bases, V lost 4 bases, and 13 bases had no gene match. CDR3 size: 15 residues. Study-wide results and caveats: Past research had described some motif variants in reactive arthritis synovial fluid and blood. The study identified a TCR beta motif of several highly homologous variants that appeared characteristic of ankylosing spondylitis blood.

J is TRBJ2-1 and V is TRBV5-1; 7 positions agree with TRBD1. Sequenced input: blood, either unsorted or a sorted T cell fraction (not recorded which). This TCR came from a male donor with ankylosing spondylitis or in good health (not recorded which). As DNA, the CDR3 is TGCGCCAGCAGCCCCCACTGGGCAGGGGGTTCTGAGCAGTTCTTC. Translation gives CASSPHWAGGSEQFF. The variable domain in full, completed from reference TRBV5-1 and TRBJ2-1, reads KAGVTQTPRYLIKTRGQQVTLSCSPISGHRSVSWYQQTPGQGLQFLFEYFSETQRNKGNFPGRFSGRQFSNSRSEMNVSTLELGDSALYLCASSPHWAGGSEQFFGPGTRLTVL.